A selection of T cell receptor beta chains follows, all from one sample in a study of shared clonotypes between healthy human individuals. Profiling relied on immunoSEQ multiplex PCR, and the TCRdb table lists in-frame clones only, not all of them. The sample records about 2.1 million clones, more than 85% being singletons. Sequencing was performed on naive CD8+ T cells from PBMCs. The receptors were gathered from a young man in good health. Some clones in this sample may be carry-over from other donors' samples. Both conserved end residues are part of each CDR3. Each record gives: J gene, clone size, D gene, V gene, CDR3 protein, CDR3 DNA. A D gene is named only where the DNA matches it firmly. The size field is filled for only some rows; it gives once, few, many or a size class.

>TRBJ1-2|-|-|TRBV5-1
CASSLARDGNYGYTF
TGCGCCAGCAGCTTGGCCAGGGACGGTAACTATGGCTACACCTTC
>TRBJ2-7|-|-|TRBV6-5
CASSSRNGFYEQYF
TGTGCCAGCAGCTCCCGGAACGGATTCTACGAGCAGTACTTC
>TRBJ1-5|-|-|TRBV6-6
CASSYSNFNQPQHF
TGTGCCAGCAGTTACTCGAACTTTAATCAGCCCCAGCATTTT
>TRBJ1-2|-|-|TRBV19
CASSIVAGSYGYTF
TGTGCCAGTAGTATAGTGGCAGGCAGCTATGGCTACACCTTC
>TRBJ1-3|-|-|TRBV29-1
CSVWAPDTIYF
TGCAGCGTTTGGGCCCCGGACACCATATATTTT
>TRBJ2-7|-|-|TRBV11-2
CASSPGALGGYEQYF
TGTGCCAGCAGCCCGGGGGCGTTGGGTGGGTACGAGCAGTACTTC
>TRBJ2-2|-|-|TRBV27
CASSLRQITGELFF
TGTGCCAGCAGTTTACGGCAAATCACCGGGGAGCTGTTTTTT
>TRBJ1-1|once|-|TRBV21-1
CASSKAGGSSTEAFF
TGTGCCAGCAGCAAAGCGGGAGGAAGTAGTACTGAAGCTTTCTTT
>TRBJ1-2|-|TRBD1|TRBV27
CASSPQTGIDYGYTF
TGTGCCAGCAGTCCCCAGACAGGGATCGACTATGGCTACACCTTC
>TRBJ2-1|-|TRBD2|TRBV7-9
CATEDHSGRAKYNEQFF
TGTGCCACCGAAGACCATAGCGGGAGGGCTAAGTACAATGAGCAGTTCTTC